This TCR beta chain was sequenced during a study of blood T cell repertoires in COVID-19. Overall study context: The analysed material was cDNA or gDNA that came from T cells, B-cell-depleted T cells, or PBMCs.

CDR1 and CDR2 from the germline V gene are KGHSH and LQKENI. This CDR3 region has 13 residues. The V end was cut by 5 bases, the J end by 4 bases, with 12 bases between. TCRdb keeps only in-frame clones here, not all; method: immunoSEQ multiplex PCR. The sample includes roughly 200,000 clones, around 89% of them seen just once. The rearrangement joins TRBV18 to TRBJ2-7; D gene uncertain. The sequencing input was peripheral blood. The clonotype was recovered from a man between 50 and 59 years old with acute or convalescent COVID-19. CDR3 region: CASSESGPYEQYF. The CDR3, as DNA: TGTGCCAGCTCAGAGTCAGGTCCATACGAGCAGTACTTC.